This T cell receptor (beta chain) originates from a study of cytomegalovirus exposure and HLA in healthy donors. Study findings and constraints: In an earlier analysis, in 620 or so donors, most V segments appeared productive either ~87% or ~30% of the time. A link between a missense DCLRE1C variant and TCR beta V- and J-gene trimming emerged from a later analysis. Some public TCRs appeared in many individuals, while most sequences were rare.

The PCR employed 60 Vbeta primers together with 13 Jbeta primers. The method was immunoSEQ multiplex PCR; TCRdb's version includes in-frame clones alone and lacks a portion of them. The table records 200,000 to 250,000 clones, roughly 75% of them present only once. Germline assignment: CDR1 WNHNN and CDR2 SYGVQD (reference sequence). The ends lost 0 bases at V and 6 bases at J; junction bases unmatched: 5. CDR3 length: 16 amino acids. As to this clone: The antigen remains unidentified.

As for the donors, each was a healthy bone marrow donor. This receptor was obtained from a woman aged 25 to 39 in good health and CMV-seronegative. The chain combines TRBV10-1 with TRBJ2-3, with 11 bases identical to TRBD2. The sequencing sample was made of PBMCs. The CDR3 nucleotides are TGCGCCAGCAGTGAGTCGGTAGCGGGAGGGCCCGATACGCAGTATTTT. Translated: CASSESVAGGPDTQYF.